The 32 T cell receptor beta chains listed next were all sequenced from one sample in a study of STAT3 mutations in large granular lymphocyte leukemia. For these receptors, no antigen is known. Findings and limits, study-wide: Every T-cell large granular lymphocyte leukemia patient had at least one immunodominant TCR beta clonotype.

The method was immunoSEQ multiplex PCR; TCRdb's version includes in-frame clones alone and lacks a portion of them. The sample contains 7,000 to 8,000 clones, 91% of which appear only once. The sample comprised peripheral blood mononuclear cells. All receptors derive from a man aged 50 to 60 with T-cell large granular lymphocyte leukemia. Some clones in this sample may be carry-over from other donors' samples.

This clone occurred once. V is TRBV4-1 and J is TRBJ1-2; D is undetermined. Germline CDR1 reads MGHRA; CDR2 reads YSYEKL. The V end was cut by 5 bases, the J end by 4 bases, with 17 bases between. There are 15 residues in the CDR3. Written as DNA, the CDR3 is TGCGCCAGCAGCATGCTGAACCGAAAGACCTATGGCTACACCTTC. This codes for CASSMLNRKTYGYTF.

The chain employs TRBV29-1 and TRBJ2-3; possibly TRBD2 for D (7 bases). Trimming cost V 1 base and J 3 bases, with 11 bases left between them. There are 14 residues in the CDR3. Germline V gene lookup returns CDR1 SQVTM and CDR2 ANQGSEA. Here the CDR3 DNA reads TGCAGCGTTGAAGGGCGGGGGCGGACAGATACGCAGTATTTT. This translates into CSVEGRGRTDTQYF.

The chain is built from TRBV18 and TRBJ2-5, with a weak D call TRBD2 (6 bases). V lost 0 bases to trimming and J lost 3 bases, with 14 bases between them. This CDR3 spans 16 amino acids. Germline CDR1 and CDR2: KGHSH and LQKENI. The CDR3, as DNA: TGTGCCAGCTCACCACCTGGCGGGGTCATAGAAGAGACCCAGTACTTC. Protein: CASSPPGGVIEETQYF.

The chain links TRBV29-1 to TRBJ2-1; 9 bases align to TRBD2. With V trimmed by 2 bases and J by 7 bases, 6 bases remained unmatched. The CDR3 runs to 14 residues. CDR1 and CDR2 (germline): SQVTM, ANQGSEA. The CDR3 DNA follows: TGCAGCGTTGAATGGCTAGCGGGGAGGAATGAGCAGTTCTTC. Translating gives CSVEWLAGRNEQFF.

This chain connects TRBV19 to TRBJ2-2; 8 bases match TRBD2. The germline CDR1 and CDR2 sequences are LNHDA and SQIVND (reference sequence). The CDR3 is 15 amino acids. Losses at the gene ends were 7 bases for V and 5 bases for J; bases not matched to a gene: 9. CDR3 protein: CASTLTSARTGELFF. CDR3 DNA sequence: TGTGCCAGTACTTTGACTAGCGCGAGGACCGGGGAGCTGTTTTTT. Full variable domain (rest looked up from reference TRBV19 and TRBJ2-2): DGGITQSPKYLFRKEGQNVTLSCEQNLNHDAMYWYRQDPGQGLRLIYYSQIVNDFQKGDIAEGYSVSREKKESFPLTVTSAQKNPTAFYLCASTLTSARTGELFFGEGSRLTVL.

By its share, this clone is medium-sized. The genes are TRBV2 and TRBJ1-2, with TRBD1 as a possible D gene (5 bases). Trimming left V 2 bases short and J 4 bases short, with 11 bases between. Germline CDR1 reads SNHLY; CDR2 reads FYNNEI. The CDR3 runs to 14 residues. The CDR3, as DNA: TGTGCCAGCAGTGAATCGGCCAGGGCCTATGGCTACACCTTC. It codes for CASSESARAYGYTF.

The CDR3 region is CASSQGFSRGPNGYTF. For the CDR3, the DNA is TGCGCCAGCAGCCAAGGATTTTCCAGGGGCCCTAATGGCTACACCTTC. The chain employs TRBV4-1 and TRBJ1-2; D perhaps matches TRBD1 (6 bases). Trimming removed 1 base from V and 6 bases from J, with 18 bases in between. The CDR3 totals 16 residues. CDR1 is MGHRA and CDR2 is YSYEKL in the germline V gene.

V gene TRBV25-1 combines with J gene TRBJ2-5; 12 bases are a match to TRBD2. Trimming removed 9 bases from V and 4 bases from J; junction bases left unmatched: 6. CDR3 length: 14 amino acids. Germline V gene lookup returns CDR1 MGHDK and CDR2 SYGVNS. In DNA form, the CDR3 reads TGTGCCAGTTCAGGACTAGCGGGACGAGAGACCCAGTACTTC. It is translated as CASSGLAGRETQYF.

The chain joins TRBV9 to TRBJ1-2, with D unresolved. This CDR3 has 15 residues. V gave up 0 bases and J gave up 5 bases, with 14 bases separating them. Germline V CDR1 and CDR2: SGDLS, YYNGEE. CDR3 in DNA: TGTGCCAGCAGCGTAGGTACAGAGCTAGGGTATGGCTACACCTTC. Amino acid sequence: CASSVGTELGYGYTF.

The rearrangement links TRBV6-6 to TRBJ1-2; possible D gene TRBD1, 5 bases. The ends were cut back, 2 bases at V and 0 bases at J, with 10 bases in the middle. From germline, CDR1 is MNHNY and CDR2 SVGAGI (reference sequence). This CDR3 has 15 residues. Written as DNA, the CDR3 is TGTGCCAGCAGTTACAAGGACACGGCTAACTATGGCTACACCTTC. Protein sequence: CASSYKDTANYGYTF.

The CDR3 DNA is TGTGCCAGCAGCATAGGACAGTCTAGTGAGCAGTACTTC. This codes for CASSIGQSSEQYF. This chain links TRBV7-9 with TRBJ2-7, with D maybe TRBD1 (6 bases). Germline V gene data show CDR1 as SEHNR and CDR2 as FQNEAQ (reference sequence). The V end lost 5 bases, the J end lost 7 bases, and 15 bases lay between the germline ends. This CDR3 has 13 residues.

V gene TRBV30 combines with J gene TRBJ2-7; 7 bases are a match to TRBD2. The CDR3 loop spans 14 amino acids. Looked up from germline, CDR1 is GTSNPN and CDR2 is SVGIG (reference sequence). Trimming at V came to 4 bases and at J to 0 bases, leaving 6 bases not matched to a gene. This chain's CDR3 is CAWKLAPSSYEQYF. CDR3 DNA: TGTGCCTGGAAACTAGCGCCGAGCTCCTACGAGCAGTACTTC.

V and J are TRBV10-3 and TRBJ2-1, with TRBD2 identical over 8 bases. The CDR3 contains 16 residues. After removal of 0 bases from V and 12 bases from J, the junction contained 13 bases not matched to a gene. The germline V gene encodes CDR1 ENHRY and CDR2 SYGVKD. CDR3 loop: CAISESSRGGSRRQFF. Written as DNA, the CDR3 is TGTGCCATCAGTGAGTCTTCTCGGGGGGGAAGTCGACGGCAGTTCTTC.

V gene TRBV11-2 combines with J gene TRBJ2-7; TRBD2 aligns across 11 bases. The germline V gene has CDR1 SGHAT and CDR2 FQNNGV. CDR3 length: 15 amino acids. Trimming took 5 bases from V and 2 from J; bases not matched to a gene: 5. DNA for the CDR3: TGTGCCAGCAGCGCAAATAGCGGGAGGGCCTACGAGCAGTACTTC. Translation: CASSANSGRAYEQYF.

V and J are TRBV6-1 and TRBJ1-3; D is undetermined. Deletions cut 3 bases from V and 0 bases from J, with 9 bases between. The CDR3 consists of 15 residues. Germline V gene data show CDR1 as MNHNS and CDR2 as SASEGT. The CDR3 region has the DNA TGTGCCAGCAGTGACCTGGTCAGCTCTGGAAACACCATATATTTT. It specifies CASSDLVSSGNTIYF.

The chain combines TRBV5-4 with TRBJ2-2; 14 bases fit TRBD2. CDR3 length equals 17 residues. The V segment lost 0 bases and the J segment 3 bases; nucleotides outside the gene matches: 1. Germline CDR1 SGHNT, CDR2 YYREEE (reference sequence). Written as DNA, the CDR3 is TGTGCCAGCAGCTTGGGGGGACTAGCGGGAGACACCGGGGAGCTGTTTTTT. Translated: CASSLGGLAGDTGELFF.

This clone has just one count. This chain connects TRBV18 to TRBJ1-5; D not certain. CDR3 size: 14 residues. The V end lost 7 bases, the J end lost 0 bases, and 10 bases lay between the germline ends. The germline CDR1 and CDR2 sequences are KGHSH and LQKENI. The CDR3 sequence is CASLSPNSNQPQHF. In nucleotides, the CDR3 is TGTGCCAGCTTGTCCCCTAATAGCAATCAGCCCCAGCATTTT.

This chain joins TRBV5-4 and TRBJ2-2, with 9 positions matching TRBD1. The CDR3 is 20 amino acids. Trimming took 4 bases from V and 2 from J; bases not matched to a gene: 18. Germline V gene sequence: CDR1 SGHNT, CDR2 YYREEE (reference sequence). CDR3 amino acids: CASSGLLPGQGADNTGELFF. DNA of the CDR3: TGTGCCAGCAGCGGATTACTTCCGGGACAGGGAGCCGATAACACCGGGGAGCTGTTTTTT.

This chain uses TRBV30 with TRBJ2-7; maybe TRBD2 (5 bases). Trimming took off 4 bases at V and 3 bases at J, with 16 bases between the two ends. CDR3 size: 14 residues. Germline loops: CDR1 GTSNPN, CDR2 SVGIG (reference sequence). CDR3 residues: CAWTRRGSGYEQYF. In DNA, the CDR3 is TGTGCCTGGACCCGACGGGGTTCAGGCTACGAGCAGTACTTC. Together with reference TRBV30 and TRBJ2-7, the CDR3 gives the full variable domain: SQTIHQWPATLVQPVGSPLSLECTVEGTSNPNLYWYRQAAGRGLQLLFYSVGIGQISSEVPQNLSASRPQDRQFILSSKKLLLSDSGFYLCAWTRRGSGYEQYFGPGTRLTVT.

This chain connects TRBV5-1 to TRBJ1-6, with D perhaps TRBD1 (5 bases). Trimming took off 5 bases at V and 7 bases at J, with 13 bases between the two ends. Germline V gene data show CDR1 as SGHRS and CDR2 as YFSETQ. This CDR3 has 14 residues. The CDR3: CASRDGGSNSPLHF. The CDR3 nucleotides read TGCGCCAGCAGGGATGGGGGTTCGAATTCACCCCTCCACTTT.

This rearrangement joins TRBV6-5 to TRBJ2-3, with TRBD2 matching 10 bases. The V and J ends lost 6 bases and 3 bases, in that order; junction bases with no gene match: 0. Germline V gene lookup returns CDR1 MNHEY and CDR2 SVGAGI. The CDR3 spans 13 residues. CDR3 nucleotides: TGTGCCAGCAGGACTAGCGGGACAGATACGCAGTATTTT. It specifies CASRTSGTDTQYF.

This chain joins TRBV30 and TRBJ1-2; unclear D gene. V was trimmed by 1 base and J by 5 bases, leaving 8 bases between them. Germline V gives CDR1 GTSNPN, CDR2 SVGIG (reference sequence). The CDR3 runs 12 residues. The CDR3: CAWSEDRYGYTF. The CDR3, as DNA: TGTGCCTGGAGTGAGGATAGGTATGGCTACACCTTC.

In its sample, this clone was seen once. The J gene is TRBJ2-5, the V gene TRBV13; TRBD2 matches 8 bases. After removal of 0 bases from V and 2 bases from J, the junction contained 8 bases not matched to a gene. From germline, CDR1 is PRHDT and CDR2 FYEKMQ (reference sequence). CDR3 length equals 17 residues. This CDR3 reads CASSLGIKRGLQETQYF. The CDR3 DNA is TGTGCCAGCAGCTTAGGTATTAAGCGGGGGTTACAAGAGACCCAGTACTTC.

The J gene is TRBJ2-2, the V gene TRBV5-6, with 10 bases that match TRBD2. This CDR3 spans 17 amino acids. V shed 1 base, J shed 8 bases, and the junction held 11 bases outside the gene matches. Looked up from germline, CDR1 is SGHDT and CDR2 is YYEEEE. The CDR3, as DNA: TGTGCCAGCAGCTTGTCCGCTAGCGGGGGCCGAGGGGGGGAGCTGTTTTTT. Its protein product is CASSLSASGGRGGELFF.

The J gene is TRBJ2-2, the V gene TRBV4-1; TRBD2 is a possible D gene (5 bases). Trimming removed 2 bases at V and 9 bases at J, with 13 bases between. The germline V gene has CDR1 MGHRA and CDR2 YSYEKL. This CDR3 is built from 14 residues. CDR3: CASSQPSRGRELFF. As DNA, the CDR3 is TGCGCCAGCAGCCAACCATCTCGGGGAAGGGAGCTGTTTTTT.

The chain has TRBV5-6 and TRBJ1-2, with D unclear. CDR3 length: 12 amino acids. V was cut by 3 bases and J by 1 base, with 4 bases left in between. CDR1 and CDR2 from the germline V gene are SGHDT and YYEEEE. CDR3 DNA sequence: TGTGCCAGCAGCTACAATAACTATGGCTACACCTTC. This translates into CASSYNNYGYTF.

This chain connects TRBV5-1 to TRBJ2-5; D might be TRBD1 or TRBD2, each matching 6 bases. The V gene lost 4 bases and the J gene lost 5 bases, with 15 bases spanning the gap. The CDR3 extends over 14 amino acids. The V gene's germline CDR1 is SGHRS and CDR2 YFSETQ. The CDR3 region is CASSGGHREETQYF. CDR3 sequence (DNA): TGCGCCAGCAGCGGGGGACACCGGGAGGAGACCCAGTACTTC.

The chain employs TRBV5-6 and TRBJ2-2; D not certain. CDR1 is SGHDT and CDR2 is YYEEEE in the germline V gene. Trimming shortened V by 5 bases and J by 6 bases, and 5 bases separated the two germline ends. The CDR3 extends over 11 amino acids. The CDR3 region has the DNA TGTGCCAGCAGTCTTGCCGGGGAGCTGTTTTTT. Its translation is CASSLAGELFF.

This sequence joins TRBV2 and TRBJ2-7; 7 bases match TRBD1. Germline V gene lookup returns CDR1 SNHLY and CDR2 FYNNEI. This CDR3 comprises 14 residues. Trimming removed 7 bases from V and 4 bases from J; junction bases left unmatched: 10. The DNA for the CDR3 is TGTGCCAGCAACGTGAAGACAGGGATTTACGAGCAGTACTTC. Its protein product is CASNVKTGIYEQYF. The full variable domain, with the rest looked up from reference TRBV2 and TRBJ2-7, is EPEVTQTPSHQVTQMGQEVILRCVPISNHLYFYWYRQILGQKVEFLVSFYNNEISEKSEIFDDQFSVERPDGSNFTLKIRSTKLEDSAMYFCASNVKTGIYEQYFGPGTRLTVT.

The rearrangement uses TRBV29-1 and TRBJ2-5, with 8 bases that match TRBD1. The CDR3 totals 14 residues. V gave up 6 bases and J gave up 4 bases; unmatched junction bases: 10. Germline CDR1 reads SQVTM; CDR2 reads ANQGSEA. The CDR3 DNA reads TGCAGCGTCAGACGGACAGGGAGGACAGAGACCCAGTACTTC. It specifies CSVRRTGRTETQYF.

This clone occurred once. V and J are TRBV28 and TRBJ2-1, with 9 bases identical to TRBD1. Germline CDR1 reads MDHEN; CDR2 reads SYDVKM. The CDR3 extends over 16 amino acids. With V trimmed by 3 bases and J by 2 bases, 5 bases remained unmatched. This CDR3 reads CASSFYRGLTYNEQFF. The CDR3 region has the DNA TGTGCCAGCAGTTTTTACAGGGGGCTCACCTACAATGAGCAGTTCTTC.

This clone was found once. The rearrangement links TRBV4-1 to TRBJ2-7; 9 nucleotides match TRBD2. Trimming removed 5 bases from V and 3 bases from J; junction bases left unmatched: 11. Germline V CDR1 and CDR2: MGHRA, YSYEKL. The CDR3 loop spans 16 amino acids. CDR3 sequence: CASSAGAAGGIYEQYF. DNA for the CDR3: TGCGCCAGCAGCGCCGGGGCGGCGGGAGGGATCTACGAGCAGTACTTC.